This section outlines one T cell receptor beta chain sequence together with its context. The data belong to a study of T-cell reconstitution after alpha-beta-depleted transplantation in children. Per germline, CDR1 MDHEN and CDR2 SYDVKM. J gave up 8 bases and V 5 bases, and 6 bases lay outside the gene matches. This CDR3 is built from 13 residues. During its preparation, the TCRbeta library received unique molecular identifiers. One entry per CDR3 protein results from TCRdb running MiXCR on the PCR reads. The sample lists 350,000 to 400,000 distinct CDR3 sequences, about 20% occurring once. Sequencing was performed on PBMCs from the stem cell graft donor, taken from the stem cell graft. This TCR came from a human donor who donated a stem cell graft to a child with acute myeloid leukemia. This chain uses TRBV28 with TRBJ1-2; TRBD1 agrees at 9 bases. Here the CDR3 DNA reads TGTGCCAGCAGTATCGACAGGGGGAGCGGCTACACCTTC. Its translation: CASSIDRGSGYTF.